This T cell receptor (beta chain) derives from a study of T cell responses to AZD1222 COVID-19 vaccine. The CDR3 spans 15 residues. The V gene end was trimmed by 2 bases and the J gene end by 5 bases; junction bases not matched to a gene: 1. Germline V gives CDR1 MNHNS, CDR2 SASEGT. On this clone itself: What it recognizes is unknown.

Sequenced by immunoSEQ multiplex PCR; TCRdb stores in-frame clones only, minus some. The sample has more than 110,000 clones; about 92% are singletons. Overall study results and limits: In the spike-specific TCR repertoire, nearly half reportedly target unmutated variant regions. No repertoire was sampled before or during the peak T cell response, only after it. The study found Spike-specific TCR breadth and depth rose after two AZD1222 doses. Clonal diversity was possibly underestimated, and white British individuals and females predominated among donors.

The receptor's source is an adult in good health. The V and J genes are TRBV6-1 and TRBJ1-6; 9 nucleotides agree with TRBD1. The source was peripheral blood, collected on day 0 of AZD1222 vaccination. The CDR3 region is CASSEWDRDNSPLHF. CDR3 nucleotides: TGTGCCAGCAGTGAATGGGACAGGGATAATTCACCCCTCCACTTT.